The clone carrying this T cell receptor beta chain was seen once. This specimen comes from a study of T cells in tumors and immune-related adverse events. Profiled with immunoSEQ multiplex PCR; TCRdb holds only in-frame clones, not every one. The top ten hold approximately 1.5% of the sample, which has about 11,000 clones, under 95% seen once. V shed 2 bases, J shed 5 bases, and the junction held 9 bases outside the gene matches. The V gene's germline CDR1 is SGHVS and CDR2 FNYEAQ. This CDR3 contains 16 residues. The starting material was lymph node tissue, obtained from a patient treated with anti-PD-1 therapy. The chain couples TRBV7-6 to TRBJ2-3, with 8 bases that match TRBD1. The receptor was isolated from a female donor with metastatic renal cell carcinoma. CDR3 sequence (DNA): TGTGCCAGCAGCTTAAGGGCAGGGGGCATGAGAGATACGCAGTATTTT. Residues: CASSLRAGGMRDTQYF.